Below are 10 T cell receptor beta chains sequenced from a single sample in a study of technical replicates of blood from a handful of donors. The data were produced by immunoSEQ multiplex PCR, yet TCRdb's version contains in-frame clones alone and is incomplete. The data hold fewer than 85,000 clones, with 90% observed a single time. Sequencing was performed on PBMCs. Receptors were obtained from a human donor in good health. Some clones in this sample may be carry-over from other donors' samples.

V usage is TRBV19 and J usage is TRBJ1-5, with D possibly being TRBD1 (6 bases). The CDR3 sequence is 17 residues long. Trimming took 2 bases from V and 6 from J, leaving 20 bases between them. Germline CDR1 reads LNHDA; CDR2 reads SQIVND (reference sequence). For the CDR3, the DNA is TGTGCCAGTAGTATAAGGGCTTTTGTCAGGGGCGGTCAGCCCCAGCATTTT. It translates to CASSIRAFVRGGQPQHF.

This rearrangement joins TRBV5-1 to TRBJ2-5; D is possibly TRBD2 (6 bases). Per the germline V gene, CDR1 is SGHRS and CDR2 is YFSETQ. The CDR3 consists of 14 residues. Trimming removed 4 bases from V and 1 base from J, with 11 bases in between. CDR3 amino acids: CASSRGLFQETQYF. The CDR3 nucleotides read TGCGCCAGCAGCAGGGGACTTTTCCAAGAGACCCAGTACTTC.

V is TRBV7-8 and J is TRBJ1-2; the match to TRBD1 covers 7 bases. CDR3 length equals 14 residues. CDR1 and CDR2 from the germline V gene are SGHVS and FQNEAQ. V lost 4 bases to trimming and J lost 5 bases; unmatched junction nucleotides: 7. The CDR3 DNA reads as TGTGCCAGCAGCTCGGCCGGGACAGCGTATGGCTACACCTTC. It encodes CASSSAGTAYGYTF.

A note on this clone: Other DNA sequences in this sample translate to the same CDR3. This sequence joins TRBV19 and TRBJ1-5, with D perhaps TRBD1 (5 bases). This CDR3 region has 14 residues. Trimming removed 2 bases from V and 3 bases from J, with 8 bases in between. Germline assignment: CDR1 LNHDA and CDR2 SQIVND (reference sequence). The CDR3 region is CASSIQGTNQPQHF. CDR3 coding DNA: TGTGCCAGTAGTATACAGGGCACCAATCAGCCCCAGCATTTT. The full variable domain, completed using reference TRBV19 and TRBJ1-5, is DGGITQSPKYLFRKEGQNVTLSCEQNLNHDAMYWYRQDPGQGLRLIYYSQIVNDFQKGDIAEGYSVSREKKESFPLTVTSAQKNPTAFYLCASSIQGTNQPQHFGDGTRLSIL.

The V call is TRBV27, the J call TRBJ2-7, with TRBD1 matching over 11 bases. CDR1 is MNHEY and CDR2 is SMNVEV in the germline V gene (reference sequence). Germline trimming cut 4 bases from V and 3 bases from J; bases unmatched to any gene: 2. The CDR3 has 14 amino acids. The CDR3 DNA sequence: TGTGCCAGCAGTTGGGGACAGGGGGACTACGAGCAGTACTTC. Translation: CASSWGQGDYEQYF.

The genes are TRBV7-9 and TRBJ2-1; 7 bases are shared with TRBD2. Germline assignment: CDR1 SEHNR and CDR2 FQNEAQ (reference sequence). V lost 2 bases and J lost 7; bases outside the gene matches: 2. The CDR3 extends over 13 amino acids. The CDR3 coding sequence is TGTGCCAGCAGCTTATGGACTAGTAATGAGCAGTTCTTC. This encodes CASSLWTSNEQFF.

J is TRBJ2-1 and V is TRBV29-1; the D is unclear. Trimming took 2 bases from V and 7 from J, leaving 9 bases between them. This CDR3 is 12 amino acids long. Germline V lookup: CDR1 SQVTM, CDR2 ANQGSEA. The CDR3 is CSVELSVNEQFF. The CDR3 DNA sequence: TGCAGCGTTGAATTAAGCGTAAATGAGCAGTTCTTC.

The chain joins TRBV19 to TRBJ1-6; TRBD1 might be the D (5 bases). V lost 7 bases, J lost 6 bases, and 13 bases lay in between. Germline V gene sequence: CDR1 LNHDA, CDR2 SQIVND (reference sequence). CDR3 size: 14 residues. The CDR3 DNA sequence: TGTGCCAGTACCGAGGACACAGCTAATTCACCCCTCCACTTT. Its translation: CASTEDTANSPLHF.

V gene TRBV5-1 combines with J gene TRBJ1-2; D remains ambiguous. Germline V CDR1 and CDR2: SGHRS, YFSETQ. Trimming shortened V by 3 bases and J by 1 base, and 13 bases separated the two germline ends. CDR3 length equals 15 residues. The chain's CDR3 is CASSSGPGFNYGYTF. CDR3 nucleotides: TGCGCCAGCAGCTCAGGCCCCGGTTTTAACTATGGCTACACCTTC.

J is TRBJ1-2 and V is TRBV7-2, with 12 bases that match TRBD1. CDR1 and CDR2 (germline): SGHTA, FQGNSA. The CDR3 is 15 amino acids. The J segment lost 8 bases and the V segment lost 5 bases, leaving 9 bases of the junction unmatched. The CDR3 loop is CASSGGTGGWGGYTF. CDR3 DNA: TGTGCCAGCAGCGGCGGGACAGGGGGCTGGGGCGGCTACACCTTC.